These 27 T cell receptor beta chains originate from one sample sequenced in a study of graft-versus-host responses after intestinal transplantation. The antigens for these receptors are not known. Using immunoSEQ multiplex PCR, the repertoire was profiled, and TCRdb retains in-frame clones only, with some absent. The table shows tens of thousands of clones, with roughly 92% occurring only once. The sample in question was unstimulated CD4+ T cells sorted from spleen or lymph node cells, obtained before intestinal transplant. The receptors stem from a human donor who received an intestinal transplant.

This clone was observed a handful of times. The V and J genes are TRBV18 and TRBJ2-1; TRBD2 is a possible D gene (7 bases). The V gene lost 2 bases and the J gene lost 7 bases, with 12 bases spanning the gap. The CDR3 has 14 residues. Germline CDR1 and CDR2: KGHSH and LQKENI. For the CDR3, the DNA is TGTGCCAGCTCACCAGGGAGGGGGAGAAATGAGCAGTTCTTC. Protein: CASSPGRGRNEQFF.

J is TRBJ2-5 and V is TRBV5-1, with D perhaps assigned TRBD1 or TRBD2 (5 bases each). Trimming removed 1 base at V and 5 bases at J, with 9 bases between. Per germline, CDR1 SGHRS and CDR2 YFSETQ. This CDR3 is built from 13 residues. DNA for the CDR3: TGCGCCAGCAGCTTGCGGGGCGGGGAGACCCAGTACTTC. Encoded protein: CASSLRGGETQYF.

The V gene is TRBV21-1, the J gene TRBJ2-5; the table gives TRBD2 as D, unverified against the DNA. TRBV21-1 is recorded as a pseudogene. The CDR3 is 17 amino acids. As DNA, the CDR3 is TGTGCCAGCAGCAAATGGCCGGAGAGAGCGGGAGCAGAGGCCCAGTACTTC. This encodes CASSKWPERAGAEAQYF.

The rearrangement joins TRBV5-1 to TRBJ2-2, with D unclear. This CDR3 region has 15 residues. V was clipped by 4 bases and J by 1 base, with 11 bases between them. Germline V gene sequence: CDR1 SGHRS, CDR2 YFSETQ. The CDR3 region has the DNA TGCGCCAGCAGCGCCGACGTAAAGAACACCGGGGAGCTGTTTTTT. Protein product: CASSADVKNTGELFF. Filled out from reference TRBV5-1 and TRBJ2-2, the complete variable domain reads KAGVTQTPRYLIKTRGQQVTLSCSPISGHRSVSWYQQTPGQGLQFLFEYFSETQRNKGNFPGRFSGRQFSNSRSEMNVSTLELGDSALYLCASSADVKNTGELFFGEGSRLTVL.

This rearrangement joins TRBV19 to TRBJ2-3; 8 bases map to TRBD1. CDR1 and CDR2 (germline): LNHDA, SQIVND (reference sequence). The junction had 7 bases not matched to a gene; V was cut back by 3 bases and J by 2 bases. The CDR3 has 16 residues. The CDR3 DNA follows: TGTGCCAGTAGTATTGGAGCAGGGGGCGTCACAGATACGCAGTATTTT. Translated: CASSIGAGGVTDTQYF.

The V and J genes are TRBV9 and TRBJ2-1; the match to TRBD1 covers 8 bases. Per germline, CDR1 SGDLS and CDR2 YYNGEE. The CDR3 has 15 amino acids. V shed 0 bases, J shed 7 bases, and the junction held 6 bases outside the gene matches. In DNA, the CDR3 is TGTGCCAGCAGCGTAGGGCAGGGGGCGAAGAATGAGCAGTTCTTC. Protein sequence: CASSVGQGAKNEQFF.

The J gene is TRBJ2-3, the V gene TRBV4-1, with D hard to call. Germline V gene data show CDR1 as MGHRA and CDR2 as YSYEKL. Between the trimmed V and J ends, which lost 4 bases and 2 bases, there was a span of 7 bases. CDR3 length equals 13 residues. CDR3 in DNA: TGCGCCAGCAGCCTCGTCCCCACAGATACGCAGTATTTT. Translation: CASSLVPTDTQYF.

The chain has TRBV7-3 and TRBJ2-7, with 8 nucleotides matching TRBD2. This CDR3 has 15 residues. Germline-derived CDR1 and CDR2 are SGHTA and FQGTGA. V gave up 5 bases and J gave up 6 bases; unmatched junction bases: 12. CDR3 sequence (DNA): TGTGCCAGCAGCCTCCCCGGCGGGAGGTGGGGCGAGCAGTACTTC. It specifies CASSLPGGRWGEQYF.

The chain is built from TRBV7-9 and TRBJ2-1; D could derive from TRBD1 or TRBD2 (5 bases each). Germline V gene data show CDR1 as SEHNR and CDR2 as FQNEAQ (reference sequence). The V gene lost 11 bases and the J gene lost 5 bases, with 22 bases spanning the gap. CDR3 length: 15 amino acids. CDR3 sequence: CAPGRIRGVHNEQFF. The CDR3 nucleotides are TGTGCCCCGGGCCGCATTAGAGGGGTCCACAATGAGCAGTTCTTC.

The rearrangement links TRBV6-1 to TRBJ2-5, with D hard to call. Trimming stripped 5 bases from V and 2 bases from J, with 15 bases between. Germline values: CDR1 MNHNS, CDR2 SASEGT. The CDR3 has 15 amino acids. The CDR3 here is CASSKDVTPQETQYF. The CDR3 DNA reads TGTGCCAGCAGTAAGGACGTCACCCCTCAAGAGACCCAGTACTTC.

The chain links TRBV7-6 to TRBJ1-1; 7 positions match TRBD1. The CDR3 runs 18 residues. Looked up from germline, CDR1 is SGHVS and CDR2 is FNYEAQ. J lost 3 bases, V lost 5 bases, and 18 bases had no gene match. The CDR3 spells CASSPGGDRARRYTEAFF. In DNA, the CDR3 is TGTGCCAGCAGCCCAGGAGGAGACAGGGCCCGGAGGTACACTGAAGCTTTCTTT.

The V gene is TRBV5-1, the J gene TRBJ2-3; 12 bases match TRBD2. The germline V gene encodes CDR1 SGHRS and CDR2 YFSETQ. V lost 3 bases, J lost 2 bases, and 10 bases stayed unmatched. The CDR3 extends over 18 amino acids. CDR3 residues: CASSSLAGGPPTTDTQYF. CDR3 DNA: TGCGCCAGCAGCTCTCTAGCGGGAGGGCCCCCTACCACAGATACGCAGTATTTT.

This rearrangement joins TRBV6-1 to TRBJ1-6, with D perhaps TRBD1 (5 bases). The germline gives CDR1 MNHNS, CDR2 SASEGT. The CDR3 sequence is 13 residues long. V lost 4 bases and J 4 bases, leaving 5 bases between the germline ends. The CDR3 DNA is TGTGCCAGCAGTGCAGGGTATAATTCACCCCTCCACTTT. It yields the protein CASSAGYNSPLHF.

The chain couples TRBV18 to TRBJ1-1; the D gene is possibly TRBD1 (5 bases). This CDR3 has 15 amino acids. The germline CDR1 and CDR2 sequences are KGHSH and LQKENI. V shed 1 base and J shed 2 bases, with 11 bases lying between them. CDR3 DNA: TGTGCCAGCTCACCACGGACATCCCTTAACACTGAAGCTTTCTTT. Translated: CASSPRTSLNTEAFF.

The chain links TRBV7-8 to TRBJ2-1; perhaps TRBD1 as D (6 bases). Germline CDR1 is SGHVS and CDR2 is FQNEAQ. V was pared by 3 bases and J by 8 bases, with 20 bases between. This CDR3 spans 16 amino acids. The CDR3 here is CASSFSYYRDGDEQFF. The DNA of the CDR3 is TGTGCCAGCAGCTTTTCTTACTACAGGGATGGGGATGAGCAGTTCTTC.

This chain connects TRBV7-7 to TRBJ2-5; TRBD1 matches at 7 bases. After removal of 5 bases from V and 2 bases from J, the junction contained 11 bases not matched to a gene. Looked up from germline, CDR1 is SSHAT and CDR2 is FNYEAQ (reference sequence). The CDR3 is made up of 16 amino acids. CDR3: CASSIRQGLSQETQYF. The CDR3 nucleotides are TGTGCCAGCAGCATAAGACAGGGCTTATCTCAAGAGACCCAGTACTTC.

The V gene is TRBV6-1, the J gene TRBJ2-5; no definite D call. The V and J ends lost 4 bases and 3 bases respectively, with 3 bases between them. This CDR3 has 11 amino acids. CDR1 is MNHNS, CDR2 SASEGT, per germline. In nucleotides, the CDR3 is TGTGCCAGCAGTGGTAAAGAGACCCAGTACTTC. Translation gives CASSGKETQYF.

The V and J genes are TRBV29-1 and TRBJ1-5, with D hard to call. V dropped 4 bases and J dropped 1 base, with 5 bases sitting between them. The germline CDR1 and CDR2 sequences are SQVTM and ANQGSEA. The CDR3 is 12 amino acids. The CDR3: CSVGASNQPQHF. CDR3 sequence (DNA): TGCAGCGTTGGGGCGAGCAATCAGCCCCAGCATTTT.

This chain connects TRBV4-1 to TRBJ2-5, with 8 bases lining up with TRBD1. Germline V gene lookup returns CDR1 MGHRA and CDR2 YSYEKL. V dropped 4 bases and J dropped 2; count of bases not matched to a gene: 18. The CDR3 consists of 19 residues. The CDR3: CASSPGQGRSAGGQETQYF. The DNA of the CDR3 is TGCGCCAGCAGCCCCGGACAGGGAAGGTCAGCGGGTGGGCAAGAGACCCAGTACTTC.

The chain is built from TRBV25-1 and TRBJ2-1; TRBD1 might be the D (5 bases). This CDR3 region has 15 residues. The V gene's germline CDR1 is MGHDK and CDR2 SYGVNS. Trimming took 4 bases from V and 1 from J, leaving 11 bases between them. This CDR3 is CASSARVPSYNEQFF. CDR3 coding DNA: TGTGCCAGCAGTGCCAGGGTCCCATCCTACAATGAGCAGTTCTTC. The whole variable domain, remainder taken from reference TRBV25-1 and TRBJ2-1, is EADIYQTPRYLVIGTGKKITLECSQTMGHDKMYWYQQDPGMELHLIHYSYGVNSTEKGDLSSESTVSRIRTEHFPLTLESARPSHTSQYLCASSARVPSYNEQFFGPGTRLTVL.

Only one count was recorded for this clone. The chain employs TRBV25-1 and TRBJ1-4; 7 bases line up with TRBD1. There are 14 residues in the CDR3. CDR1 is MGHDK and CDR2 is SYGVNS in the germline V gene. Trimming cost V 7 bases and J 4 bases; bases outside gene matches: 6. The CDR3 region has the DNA TGTGCCAGCACCCCAGGACAGGTTAATGAAAAACTGTTTTTT. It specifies CASTPGQVNEKLFF.

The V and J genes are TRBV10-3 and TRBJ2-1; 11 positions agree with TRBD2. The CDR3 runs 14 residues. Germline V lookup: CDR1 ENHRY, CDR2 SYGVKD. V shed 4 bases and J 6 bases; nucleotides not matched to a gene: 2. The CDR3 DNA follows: TGTGCCATCAGTGGTAGCGGGAGGGGCAATGAGCAGTTCTTC. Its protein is CAISGSGRGNEQFF.

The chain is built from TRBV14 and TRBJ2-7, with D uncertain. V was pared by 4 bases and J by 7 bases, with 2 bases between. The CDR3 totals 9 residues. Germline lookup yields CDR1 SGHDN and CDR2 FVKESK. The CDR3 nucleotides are TGTGCCAGCAGCCCGGAGCAGTACTTC. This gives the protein CASSPEQYF.

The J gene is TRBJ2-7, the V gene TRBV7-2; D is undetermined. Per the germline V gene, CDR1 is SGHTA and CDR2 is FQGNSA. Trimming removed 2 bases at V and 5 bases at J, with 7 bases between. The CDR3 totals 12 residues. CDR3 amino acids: CASSLNMNEQYF. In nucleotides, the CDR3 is TGTGCCAGCAGCTTAAATATGAACGAGCAGTACTTC.

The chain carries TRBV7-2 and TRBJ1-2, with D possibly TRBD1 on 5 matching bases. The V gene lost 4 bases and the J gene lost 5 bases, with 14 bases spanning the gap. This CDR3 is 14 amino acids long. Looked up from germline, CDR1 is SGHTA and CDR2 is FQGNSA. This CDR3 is CASSSSGTPYGYTF. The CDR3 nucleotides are TGTGCCAGCAGCTCTTCCGGGACCCCATATGGCTACACCTTC.

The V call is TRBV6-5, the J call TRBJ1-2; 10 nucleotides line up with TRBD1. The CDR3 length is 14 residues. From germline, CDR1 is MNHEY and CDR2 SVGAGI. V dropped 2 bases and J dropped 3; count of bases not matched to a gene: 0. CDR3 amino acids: CASSYGQGDYGYTF. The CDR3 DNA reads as TGTGCCAGCAGTTACGGACAGGGGGACTATGGCTACACCTTC.

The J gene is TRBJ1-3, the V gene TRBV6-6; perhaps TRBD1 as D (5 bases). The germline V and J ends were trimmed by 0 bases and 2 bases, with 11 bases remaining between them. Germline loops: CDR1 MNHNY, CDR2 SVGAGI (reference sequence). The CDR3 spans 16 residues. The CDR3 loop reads CASSYSQGDAGNTIYF. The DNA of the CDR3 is TGTGCCAGCAGTTACTCCCAGGGCGATGCTGGAAACACCATATATTTT.